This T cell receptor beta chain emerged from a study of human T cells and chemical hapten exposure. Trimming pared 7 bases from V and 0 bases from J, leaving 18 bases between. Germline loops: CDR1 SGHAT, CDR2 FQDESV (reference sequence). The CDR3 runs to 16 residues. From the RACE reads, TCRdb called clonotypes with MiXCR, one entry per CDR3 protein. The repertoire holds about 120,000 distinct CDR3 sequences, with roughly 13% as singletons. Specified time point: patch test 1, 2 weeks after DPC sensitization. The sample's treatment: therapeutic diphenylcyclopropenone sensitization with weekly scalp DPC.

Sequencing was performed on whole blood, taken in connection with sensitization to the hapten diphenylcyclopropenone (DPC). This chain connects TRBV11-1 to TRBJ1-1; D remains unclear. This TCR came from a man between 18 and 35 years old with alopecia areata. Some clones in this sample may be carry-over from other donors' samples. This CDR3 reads CASNHTPPLLNTEAFF. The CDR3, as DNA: TGTGCCAGCAACCACACGCCTCCTCTGTTGAACACTGAAGCTTTCTTT.